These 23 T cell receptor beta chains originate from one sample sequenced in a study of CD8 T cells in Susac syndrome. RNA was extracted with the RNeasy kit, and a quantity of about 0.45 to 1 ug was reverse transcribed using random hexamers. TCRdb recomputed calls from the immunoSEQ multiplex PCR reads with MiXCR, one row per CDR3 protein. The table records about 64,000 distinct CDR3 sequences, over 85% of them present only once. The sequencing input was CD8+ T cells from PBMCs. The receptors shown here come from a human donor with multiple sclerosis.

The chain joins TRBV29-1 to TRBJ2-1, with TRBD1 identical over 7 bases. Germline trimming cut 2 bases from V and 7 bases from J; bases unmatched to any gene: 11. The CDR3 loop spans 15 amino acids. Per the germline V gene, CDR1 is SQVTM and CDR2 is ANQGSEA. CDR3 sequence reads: CSVEPPRDRRNEQFF. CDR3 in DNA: TGCAGCGTTGAACCACCCCGGGACAGACGAAATGAGCAGTTCTTC.

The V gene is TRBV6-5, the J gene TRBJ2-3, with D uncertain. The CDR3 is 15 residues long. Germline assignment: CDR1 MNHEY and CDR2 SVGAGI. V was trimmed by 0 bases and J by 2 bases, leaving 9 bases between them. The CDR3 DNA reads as TGTGCCAGCAGTTACTCGGACGGACCCACAGATACGCAGTATTTT. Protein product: CASSYSDGPTDTQYF.

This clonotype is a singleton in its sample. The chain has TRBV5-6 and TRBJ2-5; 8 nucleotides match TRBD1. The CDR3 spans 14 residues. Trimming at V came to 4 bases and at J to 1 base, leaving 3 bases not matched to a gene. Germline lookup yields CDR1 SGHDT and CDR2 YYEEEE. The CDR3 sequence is CASSRGQGQETQYF. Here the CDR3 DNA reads TGTGCCAGCAGCAGAGGACAGGGCCAAGAGACCCAGTACTTC.

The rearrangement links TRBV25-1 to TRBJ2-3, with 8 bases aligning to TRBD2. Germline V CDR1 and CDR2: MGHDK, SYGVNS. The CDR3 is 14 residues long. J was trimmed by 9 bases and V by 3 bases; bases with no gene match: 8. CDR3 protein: CASSELKRGSTQYF. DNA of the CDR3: TGTGCCAGCAGTGAGCTCAAGCGGGGGTCCACGCAGTATTTT.

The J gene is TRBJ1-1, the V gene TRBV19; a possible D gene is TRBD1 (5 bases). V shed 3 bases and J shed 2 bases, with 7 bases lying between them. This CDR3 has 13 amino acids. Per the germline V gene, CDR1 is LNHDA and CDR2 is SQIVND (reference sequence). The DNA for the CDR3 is TGTGCCAGTAGTATGCAGGGAAACACTGAAGCTTTCTTT. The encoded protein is CASSMQGNTEAFF.

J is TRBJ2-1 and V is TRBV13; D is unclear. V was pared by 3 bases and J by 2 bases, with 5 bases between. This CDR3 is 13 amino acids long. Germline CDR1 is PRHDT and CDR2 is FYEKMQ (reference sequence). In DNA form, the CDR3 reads TGTGCCAGCAGCTTGCCCACCTACAATGAGCAGTTCTTC. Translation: CASSLPTYNEQFF.

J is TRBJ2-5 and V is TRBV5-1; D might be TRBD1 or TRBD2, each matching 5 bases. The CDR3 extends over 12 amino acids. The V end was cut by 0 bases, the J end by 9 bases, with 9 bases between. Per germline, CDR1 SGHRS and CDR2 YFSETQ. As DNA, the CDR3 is TGCGCCAGCAGCTTGGGTTCGGGACCCCAGTACTTC. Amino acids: CASSLGSGPQYF.

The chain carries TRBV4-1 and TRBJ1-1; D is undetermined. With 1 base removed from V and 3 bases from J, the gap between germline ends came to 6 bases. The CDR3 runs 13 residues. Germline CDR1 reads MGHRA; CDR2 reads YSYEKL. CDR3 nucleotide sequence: TGCGCCAGCAGCCAAGTCCGGGACACTGAAGCTTTCTTT. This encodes CASSQVRDTEAFF.

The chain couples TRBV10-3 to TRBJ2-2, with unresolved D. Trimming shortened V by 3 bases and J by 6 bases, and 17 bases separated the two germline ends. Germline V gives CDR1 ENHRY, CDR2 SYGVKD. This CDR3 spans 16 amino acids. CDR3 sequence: CAISDDSGPKSGELFF. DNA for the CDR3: TGTGCCATCAGTGACGATTCTGGCCCGAAGTCCGGGGAGCTGTTTTTT.

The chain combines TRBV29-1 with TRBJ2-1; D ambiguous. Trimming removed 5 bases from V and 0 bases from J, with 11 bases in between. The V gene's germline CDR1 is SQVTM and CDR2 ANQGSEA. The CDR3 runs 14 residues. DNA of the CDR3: TGCAGCGTTAGATCCTCAGACTCCTACAATGAGCAGTTCTTC. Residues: CSVRSSDSYNEQFF.

The CDR3: CASSISREYNEQFF. DNA for the CDR3: TGTGCCAGTAGTATCTCCAGGGAATACAATGAGCAGTTCTTC. This chain uses TRBV19 with TRBJ2-1; D might be TRBD1 (5 bases). The CDR3 has 14 amino acids. Germline loops: CDR1 LNHDA, CDR2 SQIVND (reference sequence). V gave up 3 bases and J gave up 4 bases, with 10 bases separating them.

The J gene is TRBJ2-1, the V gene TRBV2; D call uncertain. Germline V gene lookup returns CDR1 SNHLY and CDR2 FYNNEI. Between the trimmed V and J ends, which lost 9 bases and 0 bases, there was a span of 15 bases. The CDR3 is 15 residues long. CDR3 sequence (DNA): TGTGCCAGAGGGTCGACTCCAAGCTCCTACAATGAGCAGTTCTTC. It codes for CARGSTPSSYNEQFF.

Written as DNA, the CDR3 is TGTGCCAGCAGCGACGGGACTAGCGGCACAGATACGCAGTATTTT. Protein product: CASSDGTSGTDTQYF. The V and J genes are TRBV5-4 and TRBJ2-3, with 10 bases lining up with TRBD2. In germline, CDR1 is SGHNT, CDR2 YYREEE (reference sequence). V shed 4 bases, J shed 1 base, and the junction held 3 bases outside the gene matches. The CDR3 is 15 residues long.

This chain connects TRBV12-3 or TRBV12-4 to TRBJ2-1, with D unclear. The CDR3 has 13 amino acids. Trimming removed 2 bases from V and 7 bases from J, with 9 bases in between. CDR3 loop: CASSLKGRNEQFF. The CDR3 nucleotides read TGTGCCAGCAGTTTAAAGGGTCGGAATGAGCAGTTCTTC.

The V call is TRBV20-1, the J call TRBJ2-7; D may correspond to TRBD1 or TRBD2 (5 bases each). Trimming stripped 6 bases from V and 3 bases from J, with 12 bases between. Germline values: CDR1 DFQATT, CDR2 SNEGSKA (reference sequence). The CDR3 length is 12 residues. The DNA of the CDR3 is TGCAGTGCCCAGGGACCTCTCTACGAGCAGTACTTC. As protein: CSAQGPLYEQYF.

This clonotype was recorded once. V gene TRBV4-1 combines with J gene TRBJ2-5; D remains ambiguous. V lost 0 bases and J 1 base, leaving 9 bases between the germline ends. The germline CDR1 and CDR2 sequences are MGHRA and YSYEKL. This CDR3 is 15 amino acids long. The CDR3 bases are TGCGCCAGCAGCCAAGAGGTGGGCCCCCAAGAGACCCAGTACTTC. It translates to CASSQEVGPQETQYF.

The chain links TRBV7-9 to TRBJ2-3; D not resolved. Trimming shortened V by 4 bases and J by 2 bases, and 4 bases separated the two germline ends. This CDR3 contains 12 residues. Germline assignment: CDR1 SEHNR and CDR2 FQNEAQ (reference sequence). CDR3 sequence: CASSSFTDTQYF. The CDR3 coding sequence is TGTGCCAGCAGCTCTTTCACAGATACGCAGTATTTT.

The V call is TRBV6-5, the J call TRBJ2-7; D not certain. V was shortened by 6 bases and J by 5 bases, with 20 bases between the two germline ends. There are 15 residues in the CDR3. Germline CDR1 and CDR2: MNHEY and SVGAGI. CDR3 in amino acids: CASRYERTVIHEQYF. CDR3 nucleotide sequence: TGTGCCAGCAGATACGAAAGGACGGTGATCCACGAGCAGTACTTC.

The CDR3 sequence: CASSLTDNKAFF. CDR3 coding DNA: TGTGCCAGCAGTTTGACAGATAATAAAGCTTTCTTT. The chain combines TRBV12-3 or TRBV12-4 with TRBJ1-1, with a tentative D call TRBD1 (5 bases). Deletions cut 3 bases from V and 9 bases from J, with 11 bases between. The CDR3 covers 12 residues.

For the CDR3, the DNA is TGCGCCAGCAGCCAAGAGCGGCCAGCTGAAGCTTTCTTT. It specifies CASSQERPAEAFF. V is TRBV4-1 and J is TRBJ1-1; no reliable D call. Trimming cost V 0 bases and J 6 bases, with 8 bases left between them. Germline assignment: CDR1 MGHRA and CDR2 YSYEKL. CDR3 size: 13 residues.

CDR3 sequence reads: CSARDAGVDTGELFF. Written as DNA, the CDR3 is TGCAGTGCTAGAGATGCGGGAGTCGATACCGGGGAGCTGTTTTTT. The rearrangement joins TRBV20-1 to TRBJ2-2; 7 nucleotides line up with TRBD2. The ends lost 0 bases at V and 5 bases at J; junction bases unmatched: 6. Germline V lookup: CDR1 DFQATT, CDR2 SNEGSKA (reference sequence). The CDR3 sequence is 15 residues long.

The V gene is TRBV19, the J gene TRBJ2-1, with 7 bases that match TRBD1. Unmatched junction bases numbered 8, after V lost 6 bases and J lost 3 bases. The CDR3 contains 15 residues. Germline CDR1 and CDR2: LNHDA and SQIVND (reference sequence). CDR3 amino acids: CASSLPGQFYNEQFF. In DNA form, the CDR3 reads TGTGCCAGTAGCCTCCCGGGACAGTTCTACAATGAGCAGTTCTTC.

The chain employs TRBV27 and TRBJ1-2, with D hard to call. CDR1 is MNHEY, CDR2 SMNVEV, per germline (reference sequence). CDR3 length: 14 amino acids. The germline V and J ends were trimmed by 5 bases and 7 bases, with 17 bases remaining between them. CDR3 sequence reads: CASSPYPVSVGYTF. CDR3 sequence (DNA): TGTGCCAGCAGTCCATACCCTGTTAGCGTTGGCTACACCTTC.